The next 23 T cell receptor beta chains were all read from a single sample in a study of blood T cell repertoires in COVID-19. Repertoires were generated with immunoSEQ multiplex PCR, while TCRdb's copy carries only in-frame clones and drops some. The table has around 280,000 clones, under 90% seen once. The sample was peripheral blood. The source of these receptors is a woman under 40 with COVID-19, enrolled during active disease.

The chain joins TRBV5-1 to TRBJ2-1; 10 bases agree with TRBD2. The junction had 7 bases not matched to a gene; V was cut back by 5 bases and J by 2 bases. The germline CDR1 and CDR2 sequences are SGHRS and YFSETQ. The CDR3 is 16 residues long. Here the CDR3 DNA reads TGCGCCAGCAGGGCCTGGAGCGGGGGGGCCTACAATGAGCAGTTCTTC. It translates to CASRAWSGGAYNEQFF.

This chain uses TRBV5-1 with TRBJ1-1, with 10 bases that match TRBD1. The CDR3 sequence is 13 residues long. Per the germline V gene, CDR1 is SGHRS and CDR2 is YFSETQ. V shed 3 bases, J shed 4 bases, and the junction held 0 bases outside the gene matches. This chain's CDR3 is CASSWTGGTEAFF. DNA of the CDR3: TGCGCCAGCAGCTGGACAGGGGGCACTGAAGCTTTCTTT. Looking up the rest from reference TRBV5-1 and TRBJ1-1 gives the full variable domain: KAGVTQTPRYLIKTRGQQVTLSCSPISGHRSVSWYQQTPGQGLQFLFEYFSETQRNKGNFPGRFSGRQFSNSRSEMNVSTLELGDSALYLCASSWTGGTEAFFGQGTRLTVV.

This clone was counted only a few times. The chain is built from TRBV5-8 and TRBJ1-1; a weak D match, TRBD1 (5 bases). V was shortened by 4 bases and J by 4 bases, with 20 bases between the two germline ends. Germline-derived CDR1 and CDR2 are SGHTS and YDEGEE. The CDR3 is 16 residues long. The chain's CDR3 is CASSLNLQGWVTEAFF. The CDR3 DNA follows: TGTGCCAGCAGCCTGAATCTGCAGGGATGGGTCACTGAAGCTTTCTTT.

This rearrangement joins TRBV6-5 to TRBJ2-1; D remains ambiguous. The V gene's germline CDR1 is MNHEY and CDR2 SVGAGI. The CDR3 has 13 amino acids. Trimming cost V 0 bases and J 7 bases, with 7 bases left between them. CDR3 bases: TGTGCCAGCAGTTACTCGAACGGTAATGAGCAGTTCTTC. This gives the protein CASSYSNGNEQFF.

The rearrangement links TRBV27 to TRBJ2-5; tentatively, D is TRBD1 (5 bases). The CDR3 is made up of 14 amino acids. The V end lost 1 base, the J end lost 1 base, and 7 bases lay between the germline ends. Germline V gene data show CDR1 as MNHEY and CDR2 as SMNVEV (reference sequence). CDR3 in amino acids: CASSLWGVQETQYF. The CDR3 DNA is TGTGCCAGCAGTTTATGGGGCGTCCAAGAGACCCAGTACTTC.

The chain recombines TRBV5-1 with TRBJ2-1, with TRBD2 matching 14 bases. Looked up from germline, CDR1 is SGHRS and CDR2 is YFSETQ. V lost 1 base and J lost 8; bases outside the gene matches: 11. The CDR3 loop spans 18 amino acids. The CDR3 loop reads CASSLLPPTSGGADEQFF. In DNA form, the CDR3 reads TGCGCCAGCAGCTTGTTACCCCCGACTAGCGGGGGGGCCGATGAGCAGTTCTTC.

The chain uses TRBV4-2 and TRBJ2-1, with 8 bases that match TRBD2. The CDR3 is made up of 16 amino acids. Germline lookup yields CDR1 LGHNA and CDR2 YNFKEQ. J was trimmed by 0 bases and V by 4 bases; bases with no gene match: 5. The chain's CDR3 is CASSPRGDPSYNEQFF. DNA of the CDR3: TGTGCCAGCAGCCCGCGGGGGGACCCCTCCTACAATGAGCAGTTCTTC.

The gene calls are TRBV4-2 and TRBJ2-7, with 9 positions matching TRBD2. Trimming removed 3 bases from V and 2 bases from J; junction bases left unmatched: 20. Germline V gives CDR1 LGHNA, CDR2 YNFKEQ. This CDR3 contains 20 residues. The CDR3: CASSQDLLGGGGIRTYEQYF. The DNA for the CDR3 is TGTGCCAGCAGCCAGGACCTTCTGGGCGGGGGGGGGATCAGAACCTACGAGCAGTACTTC.

CDR3 protein: CATSRGGRLFF. The CDR3 region has the DNA TGTGCCACCAGCAGGGGAGGAAGACTGTTTTTT. V gene TRBV15 combines with J gene TRBJ1-4; D unresolved. The CDR3 is made up of 11 amino acids. Trimming removed 3 bases at V and 13 bases at J, with 9 bases between. Germline assignment: CDR1 LNHNV and CDR2 YYDKDF (reference sequence).

The rearrangement uses TRBV15 and TRBJ1-2; unclear D gene. CDR1 and CDR2 (germline): LNHNV, YYDKDF (reference sequence). V gave up 0 bases and J gave up 0 bases, with 14 bases separating them. This CDR3 has 17 amino acids. CDR3 sequence: CATSRDGRGGTNYGYTF. CDR3 sequence (DNA): TGTGCCACCAGCAGAGATGGGAGAGGAGGTACTAACTATGGCTACACCTTC.

V is TRBV20-1 and J is TRBJ1-5, with TRBD1 matching 8 bases. Per the germline V gene, CDR1 is DFQATT and CDR2 is SNEGSKA (reference sequence). Germline trimming cut 3 bases from V and 2 bases from J; bases unmatched to any gene: 9. The CDR3 is 16 amino acids. The CDR3 protein is CSASDRGWKGNQPQHF. CDR3 in DNA: TGCAGTGCTAGTGACAGGGGTTGGAAAGGCAATCAGCCCCAGCATTTT.

The chain joins TRBV6-6 to TRBJ1-2; D is possibly TRBD1 (6 bases). Germline CDR1 and CDR2: MNHNY and SVGAGI (reference sequence). Trimming took 4 bases from V and 5 from J, leaving 11 bases between them. This CDR3 region has 13 residues. CDR3 DNA sequence: TGTGCCAGCAGTTCAACAGGGCTTTATGGCTACACCTTC. Its translation is CASSSTGLYGYTF.

The chain joins TRBV3-1 (or the pseudogene TRBV3-2) to TRBJ1-5; D is perhaps TRBD1 (6 bases). This CDR3 spans 16 amino acids. From germline, CDR1 is LGHDT and CDR2 YNNKEL (reference sequence). The ends were cut back, 0 bases at V and 7 bases at J, with 16 bases in the middle. This CDR3 reads CASSQEVGGKGQPQHF. The CDR3 DNA sequence: TGTGCCAGCAGCCAAGAAGTTGGGGGCAAGGGACAGCCCCAGCATTTT.

This chain's CDR3 is CASSASRSTTEAFF. CDR3 nucleotide sequence: TGTGCCAGTAGTGCGTCACGAAGTACCACTGAAGCTTTCTTT. The chain has TRBV19 and TRBJ1-1; D remains unclear. Deletions cut 5 bases from V and 4 bases from J, with 14 bases between. The CDR3 is made up of 14 amino acids. Per germline, CDR1 LNHDA and CDR2 SQIVND (reference sequence).

In its sample, this clone was seen once. The gene calls are TRBV2 and TRBJ1-5, with 8 nucleotides matching TRBD1. In germline, CDR1 is SNHLY, CDR2 FYNNEI. This CDR3 has 15 residues. V lost 6 bases and J lost 2; bases outside the gene matches: 6. The DNA for the CDR3 is TGTGCCAGCAGCCGCAGGGGGCTCGGCAATCAGCCCCAGCATTTT. It translates to CASSRRGLGNQPQHF.

This chain joins TRBV19 and TRBJ1-5; no clear D gene. This CDR3 is built from 15 residues. Germline assignment: CDR1 LNHDA and CDR2 SQIVND (reference sequence). Trimming removed 2 bases from V and 3 bases from J, with 11 bases in between. The CDR3 coding sequence is TGTGCCAGTAGTATAAGTGGAGGGAACAATCAGCCCCAGCATTTT. Translating gives CASSISGGNNQPQHF.

This rearrangement joins TRBV13 to TRBJ2-5; 10 bases map to TRBD2. The germline CDR1 and CDR2 sequences are PRHDT and FYEKMQ (reference sequence). The CDR3 is 17 amino acids. J lost 1 base, V lost 4 bases, and 9 bases had no gene match. The CDR3 DNA reads as TGTGCCAGCAGCTCCTCATTAGCTAGCGGGGGCCAAGAGACCCAGTACTTC. Its protein is CASSSSLASGGQETQYF.

The genes are TRBV5-1 and TRBJ2-5; TRBD1 aligns across 8 bases. The CDR3 covers 16 residues. The trim removed 2 bases at V and 0 bases at J, leaving 6 bases unmatched. CDR1 and CDR2 from the germline V gene are SGHRS and YFSETQ. CDR3 protein: CASSFGRQGNQETQYF. For the CDR3, the DNA is TGCGCCAGCAGCTTTGGACGACAGGGGAACCAAGAGACCCAGTACTTC.

The chain carries TRBV5-6 and TRBJ2-5, with D possibly matching TRBD1 (5 bases). The CDR3 is 15 amino acids. Germline-derived CDR1 and CDR2 are SGHDT and YYEEEE. Deletions cut 4 bases from V and 3 bases from J, with 16 bases between. The chain's CDR3 is CASSGAARVEETQYF. The CDR3 bases are TGTGCCAGCAGCGGGGCGGCTAGGGTGGAAGAGACCCAGTACTTC.

This chain links TRBV21-1 with TRBJ1-3. TRBV21-1 constitutes a pseudogene. The CDR3 extends over 19 amino acids. CDR3 amino acids: CASSKDKPSTEGSGNTIYF. The CDR3 DNA sequence: TGTGCCAGCAGCAAAGATAAACCATCAACCGAGGGCTCTGGAAACACCATATATTTT.

This clone was counted once. The CDR3: CASSQEGGGTAPGNTIYF. DNA of the CDR3: TGTGCCAGCAGCCAAGAGGGCGGGGGAACAGCTCCTGGAAACACCATATATTTT. This sequence joins TRBV4-2 and TRBJ1-3; a weak D match, TRBD1 (5 bases). The germline V gene has CDR1 LGHNA and CDR2 YNFKEQ. V was pared by 0 bases and J by 2 bases, with 17 bases between. CDR3 length equals 18 residues.

J is TRBJ2-3 and V is TRBV18; TRBD2 might be the D (6 bases). This CDR3 has 15 residues. Trimming pared 6 bases from V and 2 bases from J, leaving 15 bases between. The germline gives CDR1 KGHSH, CDR2 LQKENI. CDR3 sequence: CASSNRRAVTDTQYF. The CDR3 nucleotides are TGTGCCAGCTCGAATAGGAGGGCGGTCACAGATACGCAGTATTTT.

The V and J genes are TRBV19 and TRBJ2-7, with 9 bases lining up with TRBD1. The CDR3 has 13 amino acids. Germline V gives CDR1 LNHDA, CDR2 SQIVND (reference sequence). The V and J ends lost 4 bases and 5 bases, in that order; junction bases with no gene match: 3. The CDR3 loop reads CASSNRGLDEQYF. The CDR3 coding sequence is TGTGCCAGTAGTAACAGGGGGCTCGACGAGCAGTACTTC.